This passage covers 12 T cell receptor beta chains from one sample sequenced in a study of blood T cell repertoires in COVID-19. Data came from immunoSEQ multiplex PCR; TCRdb stores just in-frame clones and leaves some out. Here the sample spans approximately 210,000 clones, around 89% being singletons. Input material: peripheral blood. These receptors were collected from a woman in her 40s with acute or convalescent COVID-19.

In its sample, this clone was seen a few times. The gene calls are TRBV30 and TRBJ2-2; no definite D call. This CDR3 is 12 amino acids long. Trimming cost V 4 bases and J 7 bases, with 10 bases left between them. Germline CDR1 and CDR2: GTSNPN and SVGIG (reference sequence). The CDR3 here is CAWTLVGGELFF. In nucleotides, the CDR3 is TGTGCCTGGACGTTAGTTGGCGGGGAGCTGTTTTTT.

The chain couples TRBV19 to TRBJ1-2; tentative D call: TRBD1 (6 bases). Between the trimmed V and J ends, which lost 5 bases and 4 bases, there was a span of 23 bases. There are 17 residues in the CDR3. CDR1 and CDR2 (germline): LNHDA, SQIVND (reference sequence). The CDR3 nucleotides read TGTGCCAGTAGTGAGTCCTCGATGGGACAAAAGAGCTATGGCTACACCTTC. Translation: CASSESSMGQKSYGYTF.

The V gene is TRBV19, the J gene TRBJ1-3, with 12 bases lining up with TRBD1. The CDR3 sequence is 18 residues long. Germline V gene data show CDR1 as LNHDA and CDR2 as SQIVND (reference sequence). V trimming: 5 bases; J trimming: 2 bases; junction bases outside the gene matches: 10. CDR3 residues: CASSFDPGQGATGNTIYF. The CDR3 coding sequence is TGTGCCAGTAGTTTTGACCCGGGACAGGGGGCTACTGGAAACACCATATATTTT.

The rearrangement joins TRBV29-1 to TRBJ1-1, with 9 bases fitting TRBD1. The CDR3 is 15 residues long. Looked up from germline, CDR1 is SQVTM and CDR2 is ANQGSEA. J lost 1 base, V lost 1 base, and 4 bases had no gene match. The CDR3 reads CSVEVGQGTNTEAFF. The CDR3, as DNA: TGCAGCGTTGAAGTAGGACAGGGGACGAACACTGAAGCTTTCTTT.

The chain has TRBV19 and TRBJ1-4; D call uncertain. CDR3 size: 14 residues. Germline V gives CDR1 LNHDA, CDR2 SQIVND (reference sequence). Trimming cost V 9 bases and J 6 bases, with 17 bases left between them. The CDR3: CASHPLLRDEKLFF. In DNA form, the CDR3 reads TGTGCCAGCCACCCTCTACTCCGGGATGAAAAACTGTTTTTT. The full variable domain, in which reference TRBV19 and TRBJ1-4 provide the parts outside the CDR3, is DGGITQSPKYLFRKEGQNVTLSCEQNLNHDAMYWYRQDPGQGLRLIYYSQIVNDFQKGDIAEGYSVSREKKESFPLTVTSAQKNPTAFYLCASHPLLRDEKLFFGSGTQLSVL.

The chain carries TRBV5-6 and TRBJ1-4; possible D gene TRBD1, 6 bases. Trimming removed 5 bases at V and 0 bases at J, with 14 bases between. Germline V lookup: CDR1 SGHDT, CDR2 YYEEEE. The CDR3 extends over 16 amino acids. The CDR3 coding sequence is TGTGCCAGCAGTTCGCAAGGGGGGGCAACTAATGAAAAACTGTTTTTT. It yields the protein CASSSQGGATNEKLFF. The complete variable domain, with remaining parts taken from reference TRBV5-6 and TRBJ1-4, reads DAGVTQSPTHLIKTRGQQVTLRCSPKSGHDTVSWYQQALGQGPQFIFQYYEEEERQRGNFPDRFSGHQFPNYSSELNVNALLLGDSALYLCASSSQGGATNEKLFFGSGTQLSVL.

The rearrangement links TRBV29-1 to TRBJ2-4, with D possibly being TRBD1 (5 bases). Trimming stripped 3 bases from V and 8 bases from J, with 11 bases between. This CDR3 is 12 amino acids long. Germline V gene data show CDR1 as SQVTM and CDR2 as ANQGSEA. The DNA of the CDR3 is TGCAGCGTTGATCAAGGGGCGGACATTCAGTACTTC. Protein product: CSVDQGADIQYF.

The chain joins TRBV5-6 to TRBJ1-4; perhaps TRBD1 as D (6 bases). Trimming cost V 0 bases and J 0 bases, with 9 bases left between them. The CDR3 length is 16 residues. Germline values: CDR1 SGHDT, CDR2 YYEEEE. The CDR3 DNA reads TGTGCCAGCAGCTTGGGGACAGAGGCAACTAATGAAAAACTGTTTTTT. The encoded protein is CASSLGTEATNEKLFF.

The chain couples TRBV5-4 to TRBJ1-1; no clear D. The CDR3 has 15 amino acids. The ends were cut back, 0 bases at V and 4 bases at J, with 13 bases in the middle. Germline assignment: CDR1 SGHNT and CDR2 YYREEE (reference sequence). CDR3 DNA sequence: TGTGCCAGCAGCTTGGCTGTACGGGTTGGCACTGAAGCTTTCTTT. Its translation: CASSLAVRVGTEAFF.

In nucleotides, the CDR3 is TGTGCCAGTACTCAGACTAGCGGGTTAACCTCATGGACCGGGGAGCTGTTTTTT. Amino acid sequence: CASTQTSGLTSWTGELFF. The V gene is TRBV19, the J gene TRBJ2-2; 10 nucleotides match TRBD2. Germline V gives CDR1 LNHDA, CDR2 SQIVND (reference sequence). The junction had 16 bases not matched to a gene; V was cut back by 7 bases and J by 5 bases. The CDR3 loop spans 18 amino acids.

The chain joins TRBV3-1 (or the pseudogene TRBV3-2) to TRBJ1-6; 7 bases line up with TRBD1. V was pared by 4 bases and J by 10 bases, with 16 bases of the junction left unmatched. The germline V gene encodes CDR1 LGHDT and CDR2 YNNKEL (reference sequence). This CDR3 region has 17 residues. DNA for the CDR3: TGTGCCAGCAGCCCACCACAGGGGACGGCAGGGGACTCACCCCTCCACTTT. Its translation: CASSPPQGTAGDSPLHF.

This chain links TRBV19 with TRBJ1-1; D perhaps matches TRBD1 (6 bases). The V gene's germline CDR1 is LNHDA and CDR2 SQIVND (reference sequence). The CDR3 is 14 residues long. V shed 3 bases and J shed 11 bases, with 19 bases lying between them. The CDR3 nucleotides read TGTGCCAGTAGTATGGGAGGGGACACCCCAGGGGCTTTCTTT. It codes for CASSMGGDTPGAFF.